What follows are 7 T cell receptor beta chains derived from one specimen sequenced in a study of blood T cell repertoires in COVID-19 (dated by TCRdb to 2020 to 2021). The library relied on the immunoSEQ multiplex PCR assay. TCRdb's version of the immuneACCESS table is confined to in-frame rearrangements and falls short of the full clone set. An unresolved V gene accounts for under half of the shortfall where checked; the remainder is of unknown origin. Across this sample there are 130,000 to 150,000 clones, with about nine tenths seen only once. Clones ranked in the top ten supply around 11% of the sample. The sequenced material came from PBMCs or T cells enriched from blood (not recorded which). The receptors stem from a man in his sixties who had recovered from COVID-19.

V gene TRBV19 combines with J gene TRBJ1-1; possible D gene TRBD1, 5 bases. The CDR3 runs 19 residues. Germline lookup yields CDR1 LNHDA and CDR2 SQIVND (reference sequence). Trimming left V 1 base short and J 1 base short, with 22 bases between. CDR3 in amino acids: CASSIAGLGKVGGNTEAFF. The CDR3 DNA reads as TGTGCCAGTAGTATAGCGGGCCTCGGGAAAGTCGGGGGGAACACTGAAGCTTTCTTT.

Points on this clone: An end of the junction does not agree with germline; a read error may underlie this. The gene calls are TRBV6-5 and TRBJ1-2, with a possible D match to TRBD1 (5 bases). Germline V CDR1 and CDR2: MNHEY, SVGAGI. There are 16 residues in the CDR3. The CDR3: CASSSNTQGSHYGYTF. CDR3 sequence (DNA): TGTGCCAGCAGTTCTAATACTCAGGGATCCCACTACGGCTACACCTTC.

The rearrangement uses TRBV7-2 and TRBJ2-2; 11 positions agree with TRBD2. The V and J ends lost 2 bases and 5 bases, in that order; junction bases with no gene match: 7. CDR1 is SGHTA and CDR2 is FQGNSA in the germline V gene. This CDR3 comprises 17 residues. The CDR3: CASSLWGTSGPTGELFF. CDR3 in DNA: TGTGCCAGCAGCTTATGGGGGACTAGCGGACCGACCGGGGAGCTGTTTTTT. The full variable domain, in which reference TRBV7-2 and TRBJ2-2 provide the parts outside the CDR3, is GAGVSQSPSNKVTEKGKDVELRCDPISGHTALYWYRQSLGQGLEFLIYFQGNSAPDKSGLPSDRFSAERTGGSVSTLTIQRTQQEDSAVYLCASSLWGTSGPTGELFFGEGSRLTVL.

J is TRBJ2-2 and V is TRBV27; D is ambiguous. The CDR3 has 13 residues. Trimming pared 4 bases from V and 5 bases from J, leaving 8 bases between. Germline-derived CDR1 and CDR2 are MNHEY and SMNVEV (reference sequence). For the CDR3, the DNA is TGTGCCAGCAGTTCTATGAGAACCGGGGAGCTGTTTTTT. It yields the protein CASSSMRTGELFF.

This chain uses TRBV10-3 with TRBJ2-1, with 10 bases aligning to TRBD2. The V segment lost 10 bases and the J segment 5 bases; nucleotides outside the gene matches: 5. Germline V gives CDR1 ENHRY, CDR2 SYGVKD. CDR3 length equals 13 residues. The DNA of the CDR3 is TGTGCCACTGAACTAGCGGGACACAATGAGCAGTTCTTC. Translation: CATELAGHNEQFF.

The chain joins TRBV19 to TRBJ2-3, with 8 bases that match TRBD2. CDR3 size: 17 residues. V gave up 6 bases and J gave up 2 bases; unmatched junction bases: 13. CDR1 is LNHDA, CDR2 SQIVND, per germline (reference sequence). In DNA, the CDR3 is TGTGCCAGTAGCTTAGGAGGGCCGGGAGGGAACACAGATACGCAGTATTTT. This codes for CASSLGGPGGNTDTQYF.

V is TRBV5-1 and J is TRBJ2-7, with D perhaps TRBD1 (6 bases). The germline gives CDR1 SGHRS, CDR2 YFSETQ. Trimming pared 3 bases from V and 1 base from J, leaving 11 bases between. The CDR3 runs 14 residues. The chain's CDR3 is CASSSQGSSYEQYF. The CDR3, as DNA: TGCGCCAGCAGCTCGCAGGGGTCTTCCTACGAGCAGTACTTC.